This T cell receptor beta chain stems from a study of T cell responses to AZD1222 COVID-19 vaccine. Sequenced by immunoSEQ multiplex PCR; TCRdb stores in-frame clones only, minus some. The sample carries around 140,000 clones, 93% recorded once. Study-wide findings and caveats: Nearly half of unique spike-specific TCRs reportedly avoided B.1.351 and B.1.1.7 mutated regions. Spike regions recognized by vaccine-associated CD4 TCRs spanned the protein, led by 160-218 and 743-854. Donor demographics were predominantly white British with a female majority; clonal diversity may be underestimated.

From germline, CDR1 is LGHDT and CDR2 YNNKEL (reference sequence). The V gene lost 7 bases and the J gene lost 0 bases, with 9 bases spanning the gap. There are 14 residues in the CDR3. As for this clone: What it recognizes is unknown.

This sequence joins TRBV3-1 (or the pseudogene TRBV3-2) and TRBJ2-2, with unresolved D. The sample in question was peripheral blood, obtained on day 0 of AZD1222 vaccination. This clonotype originated in an adult in good health. CDR3 in DNA: TGTGCCAGCAAAGCTCTGACGAACACCGGGGAGCTGTTTTTT. Its protein is CASKALTNTGELFF.